This is a list of T cell receptor beta chains from one sample in a study of cytomegalovirus exposure and HLA in healthy donors. Produced via immunoSEQ multiplex PCR; TCRdb's table is partial and in-frame only. The table includes roughly 80,000 clones, approximately 65% detected once. Sequenced material: PBMCs. These receptors were obtained from a male donor in good health and CMV-seropositive. Both conserved end residues are part of each CDR3. A D gene is named only where the DNA matches it firmly. Clone sizes are given selectively: once, few, many, or a class where the clone is expanded.

d_gene	j_gene	v_gene	abundance	CDR3nt	CDR3aa
TRBD2	TRBJ2-5	TRBV7-6	NA	TGTGCCAGCAGCTTAGCAAGACTAGCGGGAGAAGAGACCCAGTACTTC	CASSLARLAGEETQYF
NA	TRBJ1-1	TRBV5-4	NA	TGTGCCAGCAGCTTGCCAATTCTGACGGGGATCACTGAAGCTTTCTTT	CASSLPILTGITEAFF
TRBD2	TRBJ2-1	TRBV6-4	NA	TGTCCCCTAGCGGGAGGGTCTGATGAGCAGTTCTTC	CPLAGGSDEQFF
NA	TRBJ1-5	TRBV28	few	TGTGCCAGCAGTTTATCAGGGGCTTCGAGCAATCAGCCCCAGCATTTT	CASSLSGASSNQPQHF
NA	TRBJ1-4	TRBV27	NA	TGTGCCAGCAGTTTATGGGCTGGGACACCTTCTCATCATGAAAAACTGTTTTTT	CASSLWAGTPSHHEKLFF
NA	TRBJ2-5	TRBV9	NA	TGTGCCACCTCTAGCCGACAAGAGACCCAGTACTTC	CATSSRQETQYF
NA	TRBJ2-7	TRBV5-1	few	TGCGCCAGCAGCTTGACCAGTTACGAGCAGTACTTC	CASSLTSYEQYF
TRBD2	TRBJ2-5	TRBV30	NA	TGTGCCTGGATTAAGCCTAGCGGGGCCCAGTACTTC	CAWIKPSGAQYF
NA	TRBJ2-5	TRBV9	NA	TGTGCCAGCAGCGTAGATCCCAAAGAGACCCAGTACTTC	CASSVDPKETQYF
NA	TRBJ1-3	TRBV7-2	NA	TGTGCCAGCAGCCTTATCGGGGGGTCTGGAAACACCATATATTTT	CASSLIGGSGNTIYF
NA	TRBJ2-1	TRBV5-5	NA	TGTGCCAGCAGCTATTTGAGGGGGAATGAGCAGTTCTTC	CASSYLRGNEQFF
TRBD1	TRBJ1-1	TRBV19	NA	TGTGCCAGTAGGCCAGGAGACAGGGGAGGCACTGAAGCTTTCTTT	CASRPGDRGGTEAFF
NA	TRBJ2-7	TRBV28	NA	TGTGCCAGCAGAGGGAGGGGGGAGGCCTACGAGCAGTACTTC	CASRGRGEAYEQYF
TRBD1	TRBJ2-1	TRBV5-6	NA	TGTGCCAGCAGCCGGGACAGGGTTTTCTACAATGAGCAGTTCTTC	CASSRDRVFYNEQFF
TRBD1	TRBJ1-6	TRBV30	NA	TGTGCCTGGAGGGGACAGGGGGCTGGGAATTCACCCCTCCACTTT	CAWRGQGAGNSPLHF
NA	TRBJ2-7	TRBV18	NA	TGTGCCAGCTCACCACCACAGGGGAGGATTCGCAACGAGCAGTACTTC	CASSPPQGRIRNEQYF
TRBD1	TRBJ1-3	TRBV30	few	TGTGCCTGGAGTGTAGGGACAGCGGGCGGTGGAAACACCATATATTTT	CAWSVGTAGGGNTIYF
TRBD2	TRBJ2-1	TRBV11-2	NA	TGTGCCAGCAGCTTAGGGTCTAGCGGGGAGTTCTTC	CASSLGSSGEFF
TRBD2	TRBJ2-2	TRBV5-1	few	TGCGCCAGCACCAGTGGAGGGAGGGAGAGCGGGGAGCTGTTTTTT	CASTSGGRESGELFF
NA	TRBJ1-5	TRBV19	NA	TGTGCCAGTAGCTTAGGAGTGTGGAGCAATCAGCCCCAGCATTTT	CASSLGVWSNQPQHF
NA	TRBJ1-6	TRBV28	NA	TGTGCCGCAAGGGTAGGGGATTCACCCCTCCACTTT	CAARVGDSPLHF
NA	TRBJ2-5	TRBV5-1	NA	TGCGCCAGCAGCTTGGGGGGTAGAGGACTTCAAGAGACCCAGTACTTC	CASSLGGRGLQETQYF
NA	TRBJ2-7	TRBV27	NA	TGTGCCAGCAGTTTACTCGGTTACGAGCAGTACTTC	CASSLLGYEQYF
NA	TRBJ1-1	TRBV18	NA	TGTGCCAGCTCGTCTCGGGTCGGGGGGCCCGGTGGATTGTGGAACACTGAAGCTTTCTTT	CASSSRVGGPGGLWNTEAFF
NA	TRBJ2-1	TRBV4-1	NA	TGCGCCAGCGGGTTAATAGGACTAACCAATGAGCAGTTCTTC	CASGLIGLTNEQFF
TRBD1	TRBJ2-7	TRBV10-2	NA	TGCGCCAGCAGTACCGGGACAGGACGATACGAGCAGTACTTC	CASSTGTGRYEQYF
NA	TRBJ1-4	TRBV5-6	few	TGTGCCAGCAGCTCCACAGGGAAAGAAAAACTGTTTTTT	CASSSTGKEKLFF
TRBD1	TRBJ2-5	TRBV5-6	NA	TGTGCCAGCAGCTTGGGACAGGGAAGGGAGACCCAGTACTTC	CASSLGQGRETQYF
TRBD1	TRBJ1-1	TRBV7-6	NA	TGTGCCAGCAGCCCAGACAGGGGCGCTGAAGCTTTCTTT	CASSPDRGAEAFF
NA	TRBJ2-7	TRBV4-1	NA	TGCGCCAGCAGCCAAGACAAACAGGGAATGGACGAGCAGTACTTC	CASSQDKQGMDEQYF
NA	TRBJ1-5	TRBV6-1	NA	TGTGCCAGCAGTGAAGAACAGGTCAATCAGCCCCAGCATTTT	CASSEEQVNQPQHF
TRBD1	TRBJ1-3	TRBV27	NA	TGTGCCAGCAGTTTAGGGACAGACGGAAACACCATATATTTT	CASSLGTDGNTIYF
NA	TRBJ2-2	TRBV9	NA	TGTGCCAGCAGCGCCTGGACAGCCACCGGGGAGCTGTTTTTT	CASSAWTATGELFF
NA	TRBJ1-2	TRBV12-5	NA	TGTGCTAGTGGTCCGGCCCCAGACAGGCCGGCTTATGGCTACACCTTC	CASGPAPDRPAYGYTF
NA	TRBJ2-2	TRBV19	NA	TGTGCCAGTAGCGACAGCCACACCGGGGAGCTGTTTTTT	CASSDSHTGELFF
TRBD2	TRBJ2-1	TRBV11-1	NA	TGTGCCAGCAGCTACCCTACTAGCGGGGTCTTCAATGAGCAGTTCTTC	CASSYPTSGVFNEQFF
NA	TRBJ1-2	TRBV19	NA	TGTGCCAGTAGTATAGTGGCAGGGAGCTACACCTTC	CASSIVAGSYTF
NA	TRBJ1-2	TRBV25-1	NA	TGTGCCAGCAGCCCTAATGGGGGGAGCTATGGCTACACCTTC	CASSPNGGSYGYTF
NA	TRBJ2-1	TRBV27	once	TGTGCCAGCAGTGTGACAGTCTACAATGAGCAGTTCTTC	CASSVTVYNEQFF
NA	TRBJ1-1	TRBV7-6	NA	TGTGCCAGCAGCCCAAACTCGGGGGGCACTGAAGCTTTCTTT	CASSPNSGGTEAFF
TRBD2	TRBJ2-5	TRBV29-1	NA	TGCAGCGTTGAAATAGCGGGAGTTGGGGAGACCCAGTACTTC	CSVEIAGVGETQYF
NA	TRBJ2-2	TRBV7-2	NA	TGTGCCAGCACCCTTACCGCTAGCGCCGGGGAGCTGTTTTTT	CASTLTASAGELFF
NA	TRBJ1-6	TRBV9	NA	TGTGCCAGCAGCGTTGAAGGGGTGAATTCACCCCTCCACTTT	CASSVEGVNSPLHF
NA	TRBJ1-1	TRBV5-4	NA	TGTGCCAGCAGCATGAAACCTACAGGGACGAACACTGAAGCTTTCTTT	CASSMKPTGTNTEAFF
NA	TRBJ2-5	TRBV5-4	NA	TGTGCCAGCAGCTTCGAGGGGGGGGCCCCAGGAGAGACCCAGTACTTC	CASSFEGGAPGETQYF
NA	TRBJ2-1	TRBV1	few	TGCACCAGCACCAAGACCGGAGCGGGAGGGCCGGGTGAGCAGTTCTTC	CTSTKTGAGGPGEQFF
TRBD1	TRBJ2-7	TRBV6-5	NA	TGTGCCAGCAGTTACGGGACAGGGGCCTACGAGCAGTACTTC	CASSYGTGAYEQYF
TRBD2	TRBJ2-1	TRBV7-2	NA	TGTGCCAGCAGGGCGGGAGCCTCGAATTACAATGAGCAGTTCTTC	CASRAGASNYNEQFF
TRBD2	TRBJ2-7	TRBV28	NA	TGTGCCAGCAGAATAGCGGGGGGCCACGAGCAGTATTTC	CASRIAGGHEQYF
TRBD1	TRBJ2-7	TRBV19	few	TGTGCCAGTAGTAGATCCGGGACAGGGGCTCCCTACGAGCAGTACTTC	CASSRSGTGAPYEQYF
TRBD1	TRBJ1-1	TRBV28	few	TGTGCCAGCAGGGGCGGACAGGGGCGGACTGAAGCTTTCTTT	CASRGGQGRTEAFF
TRBD1	TRBJ1-1	TRBV4-2	few	TGTGCCAGCAGCTTTGGGACAGGGGTCGTGACTGAAGCTTTCTTT	CASSFGTGVVTEAFF
NA	TRBJ2-3	TRBV7-2	few	TGTGCCAGCAGCCCTTGGGGGGGGCAGTCAGATACGCAGTATTTT	CASSPWGGQSDTQYF
TRBD2	TRBJ2-7	TRBV6-1	NA	TGTGCCAGCACCCTAGCGGGAACAAGCTCCTACGAGCAGTACTTC	CASTLAGTSSYEQYF
TRBD1	TRBJ2-5	TRBV9	few	TGTGCCAGCAGCCCAGATATCGGGCACAGGGGCCAAGAGACCCAGTACTTC	CASSPDIGHRGQETQYF
TRBD1	TRBJ2-7	TRBV27	medium-sized	TGTGCCAGCGCATTGGACAGGACCTCCTACGAGCAGTACTTC	CASALDRTSYEQYF
NA	TRBJ1-1	TRBV19	NA	TGTGCCAGTAGTCAGGGGCCGAACACTGAAGCTTTCTTT	CASSQGPNTEAFF
TRBD1	TRBJ1-2	TRBV2	few	TGTGCCAGCAGTGCAACGACAGGGGGGTATGGCTACACCTTC	CASSATTGGYGYTF
TRBD1	TRBJ2-2	TRBV5-1	NA	TGCGCCAGCAGGGGACAGGGTAGAGACACCGGGGAGCTGTTTTTT	CASRGQGRDTGELFF
NA	TRBJ1-5	TRBV5-5	NA	TGTGCCAGCAGCTTGGGGGTGGGAGGGACTAATCAGCCCCAGCATTTT	CASSLGVGGTNQPQHF